Here is one TCR beta chain with its context. Its antigen is unknown. The repertoire was sequenced with immunoSEQ multiplex PCR; TCRdb's copy has only in-frame clones and lacks some. The sample holds around 140,000 clones, approximately 92% seen once. The sample comes from a study of T cell responses to AZD1222 COVID-19 vaccine. Overall study results and limits: Receipt of two AZD1222 doses was followed by a rise in Spike-specific TCR breadth and depth. Clonal diversity was possibly underestimated, and the donors were mostly white British, with more females. Researchers took repertoire samples only after the peak T cell response had come. Among vaccine-associated CD4 TCRs, coverage spanned spike, with dominance at 160-218 and 743-854.

V was cut by 2 bases and J by 3 bases, with 17 bases left in between. CDR3 length equals 17 residues. Here the sequenced sample was peripheral blood, taken on day 0 of AZD1222 vaccination. The clonotype was recovered from an adult in good health. The V call is TRBV23-1, the J call TRBJ2-1, with no clear D. TRBV23-1 is identified as an open reading frame with a role that is uncertain. CDR3: CASSQPALGNGYNEQFF. For the CDR3, the DNA is TGCGCCAGCAGTCAACCTGCCCTGGGTAATGGCTACAATGAGCAGTTCTTC.